The clone carrying this T cell receptor beta chain occurred many times. Its matching antigen is unknown. Method: immunoSEQ multiplex PCR; TCRdb's copy keeps in-frame clones and lacks some. The sample lists about 88,000 clones, 85% occurring once. The entry originates in a study of OX40 agonist ivuxolimab in advanced cancers. The study's findings and limits: Fewer expanded clones were found on average in CD4+ than in CD8+ T cells.

Germline CDR1 KGHSH, CDR2 LQKENI. The CDR3 loop spans 13 amino acids. The V end lost 5 bases, the J end lost 6 bases, and 13 bases lay between the germline ends. The sequence was collected from an adult with an advanced solid tumor such as melanoma, head and neck, liver or kidney cancer. The sample in question was CD4+ or CD8+ T cells sorted from blood, obtained in a trial of the OX40 agonist ivuxolimab. The chain has TRBV18 and TRBJ1-1; D perhaps matches TRBD1 (5 bases). CDR3 in DNA: TGTGCCAGCTCAGTAGGGGTGGAGGCTGAAGCTTTCTTT. This sequence encodes CASSVGVEAEAFF. The whole variable domain, remainder taken from reference TRBV18 and TRBJ1-1, is NAGVMQNPRHLVRRRGQEARLRCSPMKGHSHVYWYRQLPEEGLKFMVYLQKENIIDESGMPKERFSAEFPKEGPSILRIQQVVRGDSAAYFCASSVGVEAEAFFGQGTRLTVV.